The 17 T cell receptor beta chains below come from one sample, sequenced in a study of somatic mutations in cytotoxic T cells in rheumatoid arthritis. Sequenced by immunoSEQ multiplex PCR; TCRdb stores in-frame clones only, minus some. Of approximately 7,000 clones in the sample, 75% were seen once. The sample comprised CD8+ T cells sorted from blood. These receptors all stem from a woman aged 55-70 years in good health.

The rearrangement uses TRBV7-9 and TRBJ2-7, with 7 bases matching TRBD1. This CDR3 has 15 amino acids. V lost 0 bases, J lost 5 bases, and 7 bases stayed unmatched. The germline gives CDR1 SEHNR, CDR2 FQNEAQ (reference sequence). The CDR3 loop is CASSLAEGQVNEQYF. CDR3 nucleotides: TGTGCCAGCAGCTTAGCGGAAGGACAGGTAAACGAGCAGTACTTC.

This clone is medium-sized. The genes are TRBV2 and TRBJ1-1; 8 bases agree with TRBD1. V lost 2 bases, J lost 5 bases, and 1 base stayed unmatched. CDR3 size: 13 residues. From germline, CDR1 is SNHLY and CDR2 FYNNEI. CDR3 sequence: CASSEWDRTEAFF. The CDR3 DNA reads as TGTGCCAGCAGTGAATGGGACAGGACTGAAGCTTTCTTT.

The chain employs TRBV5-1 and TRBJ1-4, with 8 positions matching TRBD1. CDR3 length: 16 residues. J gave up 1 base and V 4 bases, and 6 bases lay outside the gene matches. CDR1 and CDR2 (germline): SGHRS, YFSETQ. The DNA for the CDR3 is TGCGCCAGCAGCCCCGGACAGGGTGGAACTAATGAAAAACTGTTTTTT. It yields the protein CASSPGQGGTNEKLFF.

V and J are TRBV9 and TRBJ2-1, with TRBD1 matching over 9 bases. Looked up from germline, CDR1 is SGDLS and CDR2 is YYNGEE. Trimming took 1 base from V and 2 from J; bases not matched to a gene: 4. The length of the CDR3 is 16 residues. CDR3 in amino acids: CASSVLQGAAYNEQFF. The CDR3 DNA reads TGTGCCAGCAGCGTATTACAGGGGGCTGCCTACAATGAGCAGTTCTTC.

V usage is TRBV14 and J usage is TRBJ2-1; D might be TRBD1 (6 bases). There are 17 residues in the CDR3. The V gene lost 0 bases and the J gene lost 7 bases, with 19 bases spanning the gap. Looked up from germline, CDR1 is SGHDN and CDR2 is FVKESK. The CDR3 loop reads CASSQDPRTALRNEQFF. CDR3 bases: TGTGCCAGCAGCCAAGATCCCAGGACAGCTTTAAGGAATGAGCAGTTCTTC.

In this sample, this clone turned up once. The CDR3 here is CASSQEEDSGVRDEQFF. The CDR3 DNA reads as TGTGCCAGCAGCCAAGAGGAGGATAGCGGAGTCAGGGATGAGCAGTTCTTC. V gene TRBV4-2 combines with J gene TRBJ2-1; possibly TRBD2 for D (6 bases). Germline V gives CDR1 LGHNA, CDR2 YNFKEQ. Trimming removed 0 bases at V and 8 bases at J, with 20 bases between. This CDR3 is built from 17 residues.

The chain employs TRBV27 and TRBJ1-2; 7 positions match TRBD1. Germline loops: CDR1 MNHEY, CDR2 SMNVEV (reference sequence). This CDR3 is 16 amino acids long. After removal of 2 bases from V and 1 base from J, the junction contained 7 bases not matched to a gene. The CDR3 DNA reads TGTGCCAGCAGTTTACTGCACAGGGGATTTAACTATGGCTACACCTTC. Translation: CASSLLHRGFNYGYTF.

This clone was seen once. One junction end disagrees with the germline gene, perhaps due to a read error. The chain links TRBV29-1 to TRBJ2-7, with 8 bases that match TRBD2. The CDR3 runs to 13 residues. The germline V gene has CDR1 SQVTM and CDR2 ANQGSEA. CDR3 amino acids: CSVPGPAGAEQHF. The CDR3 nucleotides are TGCAGCGTTCCGGGCCCAGCGGGGGCCGAGCAGCACTTC.

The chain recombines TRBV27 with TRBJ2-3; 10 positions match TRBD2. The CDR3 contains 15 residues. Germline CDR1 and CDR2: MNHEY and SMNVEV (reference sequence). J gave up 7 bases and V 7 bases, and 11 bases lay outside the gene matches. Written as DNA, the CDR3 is TGTGCCAGCAATCCCGGGACTAGCGCCACCTATACGCAGTATTTT. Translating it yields CASNPGTSATYTQYF.

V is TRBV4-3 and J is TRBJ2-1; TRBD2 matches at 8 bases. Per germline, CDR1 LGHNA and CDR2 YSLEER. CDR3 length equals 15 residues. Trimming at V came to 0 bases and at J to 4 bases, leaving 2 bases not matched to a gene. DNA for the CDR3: TGCGCCAGCAGCCAAGATGCGGGGGGTTACAATGAGCAGTTCTTC. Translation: CASSQDAGGYNEQFF.

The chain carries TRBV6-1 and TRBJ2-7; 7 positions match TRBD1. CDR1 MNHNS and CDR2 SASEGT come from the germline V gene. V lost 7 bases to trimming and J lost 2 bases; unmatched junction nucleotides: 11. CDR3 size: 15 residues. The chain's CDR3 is CASTSSRTGTYEQYF. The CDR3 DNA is TGTGCCAGCACCTCCTCGCGGACAGGCACCTACGAGCAGTACTTC.

The CDR3 bases are TGTGCCAGCACCGTCTGGGGACTAGCTATCCACGAGCAGTACTTC. The encoded protein is CASTVWGLAIHEQYF. This rearrangement joins TRBV11-2 to TRBJ2-7, with 9 bases identical to TRBD2. CDR1 SGHAT and CDR2 FQNNGV come from the germline V gene. This CDR3 region has 15 residues. V shed 7 bases, J shed 5 bases, and the junction held 12 bases outside the gene matches.

CDR3 amino acids: CASSRAGGLGTDTQYF. CDR3 DNA: TGTGCCAGCAGTCGGGCGGGAGGGCTCGGCACAGATACGCAGTATTTT. This sequence joins TRBV9 and TRBJ2-3, with TRBD2 identical over 9 bases. Germline assignment: CDR1 SGDLS and CDR2 YYNGEE. Trimming cost V 5 bases and J 1 base; bases outside gene matches: 8. The CDR3 runs to 16 residues.

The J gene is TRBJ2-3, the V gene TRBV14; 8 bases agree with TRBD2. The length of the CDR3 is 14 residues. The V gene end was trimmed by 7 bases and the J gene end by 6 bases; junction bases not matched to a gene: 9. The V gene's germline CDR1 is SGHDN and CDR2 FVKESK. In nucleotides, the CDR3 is TGTGCCAGCACTCTTAGCGGGGAGGGGGATACGCAGTATTTT. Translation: CASTLSGEGDTQYF.

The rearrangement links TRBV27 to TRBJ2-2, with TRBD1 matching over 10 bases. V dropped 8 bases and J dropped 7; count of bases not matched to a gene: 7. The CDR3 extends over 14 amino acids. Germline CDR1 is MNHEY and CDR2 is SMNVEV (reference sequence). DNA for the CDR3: TGTGCCAGCGGGGGGACAGGGGTGATCGGGGAGCTGTTTTTT. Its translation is CASGGTGVIGELFF.

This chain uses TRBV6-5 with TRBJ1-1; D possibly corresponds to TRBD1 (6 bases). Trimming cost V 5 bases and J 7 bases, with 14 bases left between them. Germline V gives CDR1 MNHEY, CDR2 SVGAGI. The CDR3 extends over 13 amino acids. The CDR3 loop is CASSERQGIEAFF. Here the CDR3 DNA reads TGTGCCAGCAGTGAACGGCAGGGGATTGAAGCTTTCTTT.

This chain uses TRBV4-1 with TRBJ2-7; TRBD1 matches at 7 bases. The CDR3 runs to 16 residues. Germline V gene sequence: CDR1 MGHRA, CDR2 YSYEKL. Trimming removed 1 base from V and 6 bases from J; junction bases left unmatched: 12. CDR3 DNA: TGCGCCAGCAGCCAAGGACCTGCGACAGGGTCCCGCGAGCAGTACTTC. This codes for CASSQGPATGSREQYF.